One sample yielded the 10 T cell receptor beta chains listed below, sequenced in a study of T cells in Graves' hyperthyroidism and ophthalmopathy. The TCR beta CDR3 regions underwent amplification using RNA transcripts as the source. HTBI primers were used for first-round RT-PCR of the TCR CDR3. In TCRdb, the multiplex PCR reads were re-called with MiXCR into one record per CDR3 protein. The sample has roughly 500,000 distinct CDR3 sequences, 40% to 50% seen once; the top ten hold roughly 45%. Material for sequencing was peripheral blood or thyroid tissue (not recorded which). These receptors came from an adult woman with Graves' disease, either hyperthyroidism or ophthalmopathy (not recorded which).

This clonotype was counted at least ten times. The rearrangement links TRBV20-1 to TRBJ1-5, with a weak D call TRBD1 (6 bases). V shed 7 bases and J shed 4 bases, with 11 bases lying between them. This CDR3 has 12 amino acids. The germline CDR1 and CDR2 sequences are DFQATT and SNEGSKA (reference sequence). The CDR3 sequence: CSVLRGNQPQHF. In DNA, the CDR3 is TGCAGTGTACTAAGGGGGAATCAGCCCCAGCATTTT.

The CDR3 here is CASSESTANTGELFF. CDR3 coding DNA: TGCGCCAGCAGTGAGTCCACGGCGAACACCGGGGAGCTGTTTTTT. V and J are TRBV10-1 and TRBJ2-2; D is ambiguous. Germline lookup yields CDR1 WNHNN and CDR2 SYGVQD (reference sequence). This CDR3 spans 15 amino acids. Trimming stripped 0 bases from V and 0 bases from J, with 5 bases between.

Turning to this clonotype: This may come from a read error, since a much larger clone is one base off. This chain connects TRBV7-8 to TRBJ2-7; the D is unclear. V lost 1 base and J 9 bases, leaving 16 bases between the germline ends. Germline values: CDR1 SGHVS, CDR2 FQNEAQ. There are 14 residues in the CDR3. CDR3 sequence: CASSLGRRVHGQYF. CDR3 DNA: TGTGCCAGCAGCTTAGGCCGTCGGGTCCACGGGCAGTACTTC. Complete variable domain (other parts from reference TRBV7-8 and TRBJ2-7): GAGVSQSPRYKVAKRGQDVALRCDPISGHVSLFWYQQALGQGPEFLTYFQNEAQLDKSGLPSDRFFAERPEGSVSTLKIQRTQQEDSAVYLCASSLGRRVHGQYFGPGTRLTVT.

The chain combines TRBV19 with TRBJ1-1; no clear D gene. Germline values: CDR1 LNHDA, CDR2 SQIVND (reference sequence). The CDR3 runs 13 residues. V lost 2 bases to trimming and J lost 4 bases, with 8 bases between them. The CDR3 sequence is CASSIFRGTEAFF. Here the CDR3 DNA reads TGTGCCAGTAGTATATTTCGGGGCACTGAAGCTTTCTTT.

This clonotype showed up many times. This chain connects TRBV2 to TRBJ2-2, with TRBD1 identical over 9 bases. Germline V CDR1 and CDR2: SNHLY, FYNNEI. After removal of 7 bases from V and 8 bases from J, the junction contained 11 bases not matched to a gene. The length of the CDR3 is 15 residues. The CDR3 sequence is CASTAGTGNYGELFF. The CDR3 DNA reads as TGTGCCAGCACCGCCGGGACAGGGAATTATGGGGAGCTGTTTTTT.

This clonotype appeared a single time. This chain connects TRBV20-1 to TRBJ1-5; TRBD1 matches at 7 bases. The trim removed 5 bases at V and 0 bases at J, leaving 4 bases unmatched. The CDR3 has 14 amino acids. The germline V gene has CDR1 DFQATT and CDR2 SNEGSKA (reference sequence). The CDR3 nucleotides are TGCAGTGCTTGGGACAGCCGTAGCAATCAGCCCCAGCATTTT. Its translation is CSAWDSRSNQPQHF.

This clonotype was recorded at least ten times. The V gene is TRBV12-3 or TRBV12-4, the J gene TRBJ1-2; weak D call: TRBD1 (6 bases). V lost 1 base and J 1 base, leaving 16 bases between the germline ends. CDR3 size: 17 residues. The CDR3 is CASSLGSDGGLNYGYTF. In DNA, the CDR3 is TGTGCCAGCAGTTTAGGCTCGGATGGGGGGCTTAACTATGGCTACACCTTC.

CDR3 coding DNA: TGTGCCAGCAGAGGGACAGGGGAAGTTTTCTACGAGCAGTACTTC. As protein: CASRGTGEVFYEQYF. The chain employs TRBV7-2 and TRBJ2-7; 10 bases map to TRBD1. This CDR3 region has 15 residues. CDR1 and CDR2 from the germline V gene are SGHTA and FQGNSA. V trimming: 6 bases; J trimming: 3 bases; junction bases outside the gene matches: 8.

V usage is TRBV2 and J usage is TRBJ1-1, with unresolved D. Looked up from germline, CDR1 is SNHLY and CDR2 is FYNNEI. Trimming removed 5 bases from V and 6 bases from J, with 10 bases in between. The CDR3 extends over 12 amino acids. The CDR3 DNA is TGTGCCAGCAGTCAAAGGTTGGCTGAAGCTTTCTTT. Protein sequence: CASSQRLAEAFF. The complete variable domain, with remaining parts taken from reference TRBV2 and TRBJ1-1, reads EPEVTQTPSHQVTQMGQEVILRCVPISNHLYFYWYRQILGQKVEFLVSFYNNEISEKSEIFDDQFSVERPDGSNFTLKIRSTKLEDSAMYFCASSQRLAEAFFGQGTRLTVV.

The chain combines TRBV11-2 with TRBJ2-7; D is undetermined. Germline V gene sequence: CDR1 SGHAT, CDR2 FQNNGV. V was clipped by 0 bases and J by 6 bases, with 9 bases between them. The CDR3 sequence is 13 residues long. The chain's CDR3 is CASSLDTGVEQYF. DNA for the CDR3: TGTGCCAGCAGCTTAGATACTGGGGTCGAGCAGTACTTC. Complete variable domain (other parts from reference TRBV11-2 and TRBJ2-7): EAGVAQSPRYKIIEKRQSVAFWCNPISGHATLYWYQQILGQGPKLLIQFQNNGVVDDSQLPKDRFSAERLKGVDSTLKIQPAKLEDSAVYLCASSLDTGVEQYFGPGTRLTVT.